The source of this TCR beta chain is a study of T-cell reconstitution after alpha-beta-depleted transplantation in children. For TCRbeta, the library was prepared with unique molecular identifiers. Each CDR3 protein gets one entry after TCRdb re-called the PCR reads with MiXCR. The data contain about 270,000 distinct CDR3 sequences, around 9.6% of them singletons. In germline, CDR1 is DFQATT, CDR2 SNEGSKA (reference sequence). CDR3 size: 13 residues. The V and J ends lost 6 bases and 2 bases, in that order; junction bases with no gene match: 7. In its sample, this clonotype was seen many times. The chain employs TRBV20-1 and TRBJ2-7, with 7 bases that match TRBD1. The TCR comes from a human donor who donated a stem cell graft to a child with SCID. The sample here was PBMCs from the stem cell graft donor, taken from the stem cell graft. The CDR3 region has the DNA TGCAGTGCGTGGGGACAGAGTACCTACGAGCAGTACTTC. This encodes CSAWGQSTYEQYF.